This entry lists 32 T cell receptor beta chains sequenced from one sample in a study of CD8 T cells in ankylosing spondylitis. MiXCR, run by TCRdb on the 5' RACE reads, gives a single entry per CDR3 protein. This sample has approximately 260,000 distinct CDR3 sequences, with around 9.1% found just once. Sequenced: blood, either unsorted or a sorted T cell fraction (not recorded which). The receptors stem from a male donor with ankylosing spondylitis or in good health (not recorded which).

This clonotype was recorded at least ten times. The V gene is TRBV2, the J gene TRBJ1-3, with 7 nucleotides matching TRBD1. The CDR3 sequence is 13 residues long. Looked up from germline, CDR1 is SNHLY and CDR2 is FYNNEI. Trimming at V came to 9 bases and at J to 4 bases, leaving 6 bases not matched to a gene. The CDR3 DNA is TGTGCCAGAAGTACAGGGGAAGGAAACACCATATATTTT. Translation: CARSTGEGNTIYF.

This clonotype was detected ten times or more. The chain couples TRBV7-2 to TRBJ1-2; D perhaps matches TRBD1 (6 bases). The germline V gene encodes CDR1 SGHTA and CDR2 FQGNSA. The CDR3 consists of 14 residues. Trimming removed 5 bases from V and 0 bases from J, with 10 bases in between. The CDR3 DNA follows: TGTGCCAGCAGCGCCAGGGGTTCTAACTATGGCTACACCTTC. As protein: CASSARGSNYGYTF.

This clonotype was seen many times. This chain links TRBV5-1 with TRBJ2-3; 7 bases map to TRBD2. The CDR3 is 16 amino acids. Germline values: CDR1 SGHRS, CDR2 YFSETQ. With V trimmed by 7 bases and J by 1 base, 12 bases remained unmatched. The CDR3, as DNA: TGCGCCAGCGGCCCCGGGAGCGGGAAGGGCACAGATACGCAGTATTTT. Protein: CASGPGSGKGTDTQYF. The full variable domain, in which reference TRBV5-1 and TRBJ2-3 provide the parts outside the CDR3, is KAGVTQTPRYLIKTRGQQVTLSCSPISGHRSVSWYQQTPGQGLQFLFEYFSETQRNKGNFPGRFSGRQFSNSRSEMNVSTLELGDSALYLCASGPGSGKGTDTQYFGPGTRLTVL.

This clonotype was seen at least ten times. The chain links TRBV10-3 to TRBJ1-2, with 7 bases aligning to TRBD1. The V gene's germline CDR1 is ENHRY and CDR2 SYGVKD. CDR3 length: 15 amino acids. V was pared by 10 bases and J by 0 bases, with 11 bases of the junction left unmatched. CDR3 loop: CATLKRGLANYGYTF. DNA of the CDR3: TGTGCCACCCTTAAGAGGGGGCTTGCTAACTATGGCTACACCTTC.

This clonotype was counted only a few times. The V gene is TRBV7-6, the J gene TRBJ1-1, with D possibly matching TRBD1 (6 bases). Germline-derived CDR1 and CDR2 are SGHVS and FNYEAQ. V lost 5 bases, J lost 4 bases, and 26 bases lay in between. CDR3 length: 18 amino acids. In DNA form, the CDR3 reads TGTGCCAGCAGCGCCCATCCCAGCATGAAGGGGGAGGGCACTGAAGCTTTCTTT. Its protein is CASSAHPSMKGEGTEAFF.

This chain links TRBV19 with TRBJ2-3, with TRBD2 matching 9 bases. This CDR3 contains 13 residues. Looked up from germline, CDR1 is LNHDA and CDR2 is SQIVND (reference sequence). V trimming: 4 bases; J trimming: 11 bases; junction bases outside the gene matches: 7. The CDR3 loop is CASSTYSGSEQYF. In nucleotides, the CDR3 is TGTGCCAGTAGTACCTATAGCGGGAGTGAGCAGTATTTT.

A few counts support this clonotype. The V and J genes are TRBV7-3 and TRBJ1-3; perhaps TRBD1 as D (5 bases). The ends were cut back, 5 bases at V and 1 base at J, with 12 bases in the middle. Per germline, CDR1 SGHTA and CDR2 FQGTGA. The CDR3 runs 15 residues. In DNA, the CDR3 is TGTGCCAGCAGCCTTCACGGGGGGTCTGGAAACACCATATATTTT. Amino acids: CASSLHGGSGNTIYF.

Comment on this clonotype: A read error is possible here, since a much larger clone lies one base away. For the CDR3, the DNA is TGTGCCAGCAGCCCCGGACAGGGCGGCTGCACCTTC. This encodes CASSPGQGGCTF. The genes are TRBV12-3 or TRBV12-4 and TRBJ1-2; 8 positions agree with TRBD1. The length of the CDR3 is 12 residues.

The sample holds many counts of this clonotype. The V and J genes are TRBV4-1 and TRBJ2-3; D not resolved. The CDR3 contains 14 residues. Trimming cost V 1 base and J 0 bases, with 5 bases left between them. The germline V gene encodes CDR1 MGHRA and CDR2 YSYEKL. CDR3 in amino acids: CASSQGPSTDTQYF. The CDR3 bases are TGCGCCAGCAGCCAAGGGCCTAGCACAGATACGCAGTATTTT.

This clonotype has a count of ten or more. The chain links TRBV15 to TRBJ2-2; 8 bases map to TRBD2. The germline V gene has CDR1 LNHNV and CDR2 YYDKDF (reference sequence). The V segment lost 0 bases and the J segment 0 bases; nucleotides outside the gene matches: 3. The CDR3 totals 17 residues. In DNA, the CDR3 is TGTGCCACCAGCAGAGATTTTAGCGGGGCGAACACCGGGGAGCTGTTTTTT. Translated, it gives CATSRDFSGANTGELFF. Combining the CDR3 with reference TRBV15 and TRBJ2-2 gives the whole variable domain DAMVIQNPRYQVTQFGKPVTLSCSQTLNHNVMYWYQQKSSQAPKLLFHYYDKDFNNEADTPDNFQSRRPNTSFCFLDIRSPGLGDTAMYLCATSRDFSGANTGELFFGEGSRLTVL.

This clonotype was recorded at least ten times. The rearrangement joins TRBV5-1 to TRBJ2-5; D is unresolved. The CDR3 sequence is 13 residues long. The germline CDR1 and CDR2 sequences are SGHRS and YFSETQ. V dropped 4 bases and J dropped 1 base, with 8 bases sitting between them. Here the CDR3 reads CASSDNSQETQYF. The CDR3 coding sequence is TGCGCCAGCAGCGACAACAGCCAAGAGACCCAGTACTTC.

Many counts were recorded for this clonotype. The chain joins TRBV27 to TRBJ2-7; 8 bases are a match to TRBD1. Germline CDR1 is MNHEY and CDR2 is SMNVEV (reference sequence). This CDR3 has 13 residues. J was trimmed by 3 bases and V by 5 bases; bases with no gene match: 3. The CDR3, as DNA: TGTGCCAGCAGTGCCGGACAGGGCTACGAGCAGTACTTC. It codes for CASSAGQGYEQYF.

This clonotype was counted at least ten times. The chain combines TRBV29-1 with TRBJ2-5; tentatively, D is TRBD1 (5 bases). The CDR3 runs 13 residues. Trimming cost V 7 bases and J 2 bases, with 14 bases left between them. Germline V CDR1 and CDR2: SQVTM, ANQGSEA. The CDR3 DNA reads as TGCAGCGCTAGAATAGACAGACAAGAGACCCAGTACTTC. This codes for CSARIDRQETQYF.

The sample holds many counts of this clonotype. V and J are TRBV5-1 and TRBJ2-3, with D possibly TRBD2 on 5 matching bases. The CDR3 contains 15 residues. Trimming took off 7 bases at V and 3 bases at J, with 18 bases between the two ends. Germline lookup yields CDR1 SGHRS and CDR2 YFSETQ. This CDR3 reads CASSWAGRETDTQYF. DNA of the CDR3: TGCGCCAGCTCTTGGGCGGGTCGAGAGACAGATACGCAGTATTTT.

At least ten counts were recorded for this clonotype. The J gene is TRBJ2-7, the V gene TRBV11-2, with 15 bases lining up with TRBD2. CDR1 is SGHAT and CDR2 is FQNNGV in the germline V gene. V shed 6 bases, J shed 5 bases, and the junction held 14 bases outside the gene matches. There are 18 residues in the CDR3. CDR3 loop: CASRIGTSGGSKGHEQYF. CDR3 DNA: TGTGCCAGCAGGATCGGGACTAGCGGGGGGTCCAAAGGTCACGAGCAGTACTTC.

This clonotype was detected ten times or more. The chain employs TRBV7-6 and TRBJ2-3; maybe TRBD2 (6 bases). This CDR3 comprises 14 residues. The V end lost 3 bases, the J end lost 2 bases, and 9 bases lay between the germline ends. Germline V gene sequence: CDR1 SGHVS, CDR2 FNYEAQ. CDR3 sequence reads: CASSFAGITDTQYF. Written as DNA, the CDR3 is TGTGCCAGCAGCTTCGCGGGGATCACAGATACGCAGTATTTT.

V is TRBV20-1 and J is TRBJ2-5; TRBD2 aligns across 7 bases. The germline CDR1 and CDR2 sequences are DFQATT and SNEGSKA (reference sequence). CDR3 length: 14 residues. The V and J ends lost 4 bases and 5 bases, in that order; junction bases with no gene match: 10. CDR3 in amino acids: CSANSGGSMETQYF. The CDR3 DNA reads TGCAGTGCTAACTCGGGCGGGAGTATGGAGACCCAGTACTTC.

This clonotype came up once. This may arise from a read error, as a much more abundant clone is one base away. The rearrangement uses TRBV4-2 and TRBJ2-1, with 10 positions matching TRBD2. Germline V lookup: CDR1 LGHNA, CDR2 YNFKEQ. The CDR3 runs 15 residues. The CDR3 is CVSRSLAGVDNEQFF. The DNA for the CDR3 is TGTGTCAGCAGGTCTCTAGCGGGGGTAGACAATGAGCAGTTCTTC.

This clonotype was counted many times. The chain carries TRBV30 and TRBJ1-4; no reliable D call. Looked up from germline, CDR1 is GTSNPN and CDR2 is SVGIG (reference sequence). CDR3 length equals 13 residues. Trimming left V 2 bases short and J 6 bases short, with 10 bases between. The CDR3 region is CAWSYGDYEKLFF. Written as DNA, the CDR3 is TGTGCCTGGAGTTACGGAGATTATGAAAAACTGTTTTTT.

This clonotype appeared many times. V gene TRBV20-1 combines with J gene TRBJ1-6; 7 bases line up with TRBD1. CDR1 and CDR2 from the germline V gene are DFQATT and SNEGSKA (reference sequence). This CDR3 has 14 residues. V lost 3 bases, J lost 8 bases, and 7 bases stayed unmatched. The CDR3 DNA sequence: TGCAGTGCTAGCCCTGACAGGGAGGATTCACCCCTCCACTTT. Protein product: CSASPDREDSPLHF.

This clonotype has a count of ten or more. The chain couples TRBV6-2 or TRBV6-3 to TRBJ1-2; no reliable D call. V was trimmed by 2 bases and J by 7 bases, leaving 11 bases between them. Germline V gene data show CDR1 as MNHEY and CDR2 as SVGEGT. The CDR3 has 13 amino acids. CDR3 in amino acids: CASSYVWRGGYTF. The CDR3 DNA is TGTGCCAGCAGTTACGTTTGGCGGGGTGGCTACACCTTC.

The chain links TRBV12-3 or TRBV12-4 to TRBJ1-1; the D is unclear. V lost 6 bases, J lost 4 bases, and 12 bases lay in between. This CDR3 has 13 residues. In nucleotides, the CDR3 is TGTGCCAGCAGCGGACTAAGTATCACTGAAGCTTTCTTT. Translated, it gives CASSGLSITEAFF.

Many counts were recorded for this clonotype. The genes are TRBV7-2 and TRBJ1-4; D is ambiguous. V was pared by 5 bases and J by 4 bases, with 14 bases between. This CDR3 contains 15 residues. CDR1 and CDR2 (germline): SGHTA, FQGNSA. This CDR3 is CASSATNRHNEKLFF. Written as DNA, the CDR3 is TGTGCCAGCAGCGCAACCAACAGACATAATGAAAAACTGTTTTTT. The whole variable domain, remainder taken from reference TRBV7-2 and TRBJ1-4, is GAGVSQSPSNKVTEKGKDVELRCDPISGHTALYWYRQSLGQGLEFLIYFQGNSAPDKSGLPSDRFSAERTGGSVSTLTIQRTQQEDSAVYLCASSATNRHNEKLFFGSGTQLSVL.

The sample holds many counts of this clonotype. V usage is TRBV18 and J usage is TRBJ2-7; the D gene is possibly TRBD2 (5 bases). Per the germline V gene, CDR1 is KGHSH and CDR2 is LQKENI. Trimming cost V 3 bases and J 0 bases, with 15 bases left between them. The CDR3 runs to 16 residues. The CDR3 protein is CASSPRTGLSSYEQYF. The CDR3, as DNA: TGTGCCAGCTCACCGAGGACTGGTCTCAGCTCCTACGAGCAGTACTTC. Together with reference TRBV18 and TRBJ2-7, the CDR3 gives the full variable domain: NAGVMQNPRHLVRRRGQEARLRCSPMKGHSHVYWYRQLPEEGLKFMVYLQKENIIDESGMPKERFSAEFPKEGPSILRIQQVVRGDSAAYFCASSPRTGLSSYEQYFGPGTRLTVT.

This clonotype was picked up many times. This rearrangement joins TRBV5-1 to TRBJ1-1, with TRBD1 identical over 11 bases. The junction had 11 bases not matched to a gene; V was cut back by 7 bases and J by 3 bases. This CDR3 region has 16 residues. CDR1 is SGHRS, CDR2 YFSETQ, per germline. Here the CDR3 DNA reads TGCGCCAGCCGAACTCCGGGACAGGGGGGGGACACTGAAGCTTTCTTT. Translating it yields CASRTPGQGGDTEAFF.

This clonotype was observed at least ten times. The chain links TRBV3-1 to TRBJ1-2; weak D call: TRBD1 (5 bases). V lost 0 bases, J lost 0 bases, and 11 bases lay in between. The CDR3 totals 16 residues. In germline, CDR1 is LGHDT, CDR2 YNNKEL (reference sequence). The CDR3 DNA reads TGTGCCAGCAGCCAAGATTGGGGCAGGACTAACTATGGCTACACCTTC. Translating it yields CASSQDWGRTNYGYTF.

This clonotype was recorded at least ten times. V and J are TRBV5-1 and TRBJ1-1; 8 bases line up with TRBD1. Germline assignment: CDR1 SGHRS and CDR2 YFSETQ. V gave up 4 bases and J gave up 4 bases; unmatched junction bases: 6. The CDR3 extends over 14 amino acids. This CDR3 reads CASSHQTGATEAFF. The CDR3 DNA reads TGCGCCAGCAGCCATCAGACAGGGGCCACTGAAGCTTTCTTT.

This clonotype has at least ten counts. The V and J genes are TRBV7-9 and TRBJ2-5; TRBD2 aligns across 12 bases. CDR1 and CDR2 from the germline V gene are SEHNR and FQNEAQ (reference sequence). This CDR3 has 16 amino acids. V was clipped by 4 bases and J by 1 base; unmatched bases: 4. CDR3 DNA: TGTGCCAGCAGCTCAGGACTAGCGGGGATCCAAGAGACCCAGTACTTC. Residues: CASSSGLAGIQETQYF.

The sample holds a few counts of this clonotype. This chain uses TRBV7-2 with TRBJ2-1, with 8 bases identical to TRBD1. The CDR3 has 13 residues. With 6 bases clipped from V and 6 bases from J, the junction kept 4 bases outside the gene matches. CDR1 and CDR2 (germline): SGHTA, FQGNSA. CDR3 protein: CASSDRGGNEQFF. DNA of the CDR3: TGTGCCAGCAGTGACAGGGGAGGCAATGAGCAGTTCTTC.

This clonotype has a count of ten or more. This chain links TRBV20-1 with TRBJ1-3; D not resolved. This CDR3 has 14 amino acids. CDR1 is DFQATT, CDR2 SNEGSKA, per germline (reference sequence). V shed 6 bases and J shed 0 bases, with 12 bases lying between them. In nucleotides, the CDR3 is TGCAGTGCCCTAGACATTAGCTCTGGAAACACCATATATTTT. Protein: CSALDISSGNTIYF.

As concerns this clonotype: A much larger clone lies a single base off, so this may be a read error. The conserved phenylalanine or tryptophan normally closing the CDR3 is absent here, so this likely arose from a read error. This chain links TRBV12-3 or TRBV12-4 with TRBJ2-7, with D perhaps matching TRBD2 (6 bases). CDR3 length: 13 residues. V was shortened by 6 bases and J by 5 bases, with 14 bases between the two germline ends. The CDR3 nucleotides read TGTGCCAGCAGCCTTCAGGCGGGGAACGAGCAGTACTCC. It translates to CASSLQAGNEQYS.

The chain uses TRBV5-1 and TRBJ1-2, with 11 bases that match TRBD1. Germline assignment: CDR1 SGHRS and CDR2 YFSETQ. V lost 4 bases and J lost 4; bases outside the gene matches: 3. This CDR3 spans 14 amino acids. CDR3 sequence reads: CASSDGTGGYGYTF. CDR3 DNA: TGCGCCAGCAGCGACGGGACAGGGGGCTATGGCTACACCTTC.